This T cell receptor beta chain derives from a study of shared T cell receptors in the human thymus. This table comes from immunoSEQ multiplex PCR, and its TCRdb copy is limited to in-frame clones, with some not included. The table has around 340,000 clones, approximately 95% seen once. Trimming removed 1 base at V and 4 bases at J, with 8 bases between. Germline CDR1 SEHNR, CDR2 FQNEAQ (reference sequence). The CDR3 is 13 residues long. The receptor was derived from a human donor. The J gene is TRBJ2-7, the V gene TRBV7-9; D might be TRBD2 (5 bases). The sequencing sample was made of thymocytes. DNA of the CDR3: TGTGCCAGCAGCTTAGGGGGAGAATACGAGCAGTACTTC. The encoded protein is CASSLGGEYEQYF.